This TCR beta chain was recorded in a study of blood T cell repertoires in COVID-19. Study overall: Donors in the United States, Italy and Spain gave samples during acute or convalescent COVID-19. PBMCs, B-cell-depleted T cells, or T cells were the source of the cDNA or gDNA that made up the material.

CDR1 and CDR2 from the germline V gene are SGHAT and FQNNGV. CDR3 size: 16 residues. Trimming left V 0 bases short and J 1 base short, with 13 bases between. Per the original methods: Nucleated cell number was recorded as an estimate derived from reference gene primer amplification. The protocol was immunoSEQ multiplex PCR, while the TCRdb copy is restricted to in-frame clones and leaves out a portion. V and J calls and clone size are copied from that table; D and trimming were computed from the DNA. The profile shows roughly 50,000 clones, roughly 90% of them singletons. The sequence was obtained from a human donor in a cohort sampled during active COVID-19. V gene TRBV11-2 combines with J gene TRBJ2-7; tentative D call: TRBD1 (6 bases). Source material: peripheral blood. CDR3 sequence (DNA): TGTGCCAGCAGCTTAGATGTTGGGGGCCGATCCTACGAGCAGTACTTC. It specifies CASSLDVGGRSYEQYF.